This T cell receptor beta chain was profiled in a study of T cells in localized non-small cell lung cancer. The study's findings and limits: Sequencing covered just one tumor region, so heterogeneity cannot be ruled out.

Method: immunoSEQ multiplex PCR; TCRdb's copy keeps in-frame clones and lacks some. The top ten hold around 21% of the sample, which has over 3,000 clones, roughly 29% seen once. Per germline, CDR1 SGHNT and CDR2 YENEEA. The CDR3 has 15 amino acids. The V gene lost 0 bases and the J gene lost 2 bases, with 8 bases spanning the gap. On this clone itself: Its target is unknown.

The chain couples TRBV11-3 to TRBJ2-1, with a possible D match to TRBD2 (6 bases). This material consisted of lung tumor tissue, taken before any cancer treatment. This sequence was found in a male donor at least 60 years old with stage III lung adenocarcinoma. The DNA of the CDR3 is TGTGCCAGCAGCTTAGACTGGGGGGCCTACAATGAGCAGTTCTTC. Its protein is CASSLDWGAYNEQFF. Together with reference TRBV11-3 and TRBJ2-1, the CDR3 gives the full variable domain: EAGVVQSPRYKIIEKKQPVAFWCNPISGHNTLYWYLQNLGQGPELLIRYENEEAVDDSQLPKDRFSAERLKGVDSTLKIQPAELGDSAVYLCASSLDWGAYNEQFFGPGTRLTVL.